A single sample gave rise to the 21 T cell receptor beta chains below, sequenced in a study of CD8 T cells in ankylosing spondylitis. Findings of the study overall: Within ankylosing spondylitis blood, a TCR beta motif made up of several highly homologous variants appeared to be characteristic.

TCRdb re-called the 5' RACE reads through MiXCR, storing one row per CDR3 protein. Of fewer than 550,000 distinct CDR3 sequences in the sample, approximately 5.3% were seen once. No cognate antigen is known for these TCRs. The sample taken for sequencing was blood, either unsorted or a sorted T cell fraction (not recorded which). The receptors were sampled from a male donor with ankylosing spondylitis.

A few counts support this clonotype. J is TRBJ2-7 and V is TRBV19; D is unresolved. Germline V gene sequence: CDR1 LNHDA, CDR2 SQIVND (reference sequence). V shed 3 bases and J shed 2 bases, with 11 bases lying between them. The CDR3 extends over 14 amino acids. CDR3 sequence reads: CASSMSDDAYEQYF. The CDR3 DNA follows: TGTGCCAGTAGTATGAGCGACGATGCCTACGAGCAGTACTTC.

This clonotype has ten or more counts. The rearrangement links TRBV6-5 to TRBJ1-1; TRBD1 is a possible D gene (6 bases). The length of the CDR3 is 12 residues. Trimming removed 0 bases at V and 11 bases at J, with 10 bases between. The V gene's germline CDR1 is MNHEY and CDR2 SVGAGI. CDR3 protein: CASSYSRGVAFF. CDR3 sequence (DNA): TGTGCCAGCAGTTACTCAAGGGGGGTCGCTTTCTTT.

Only a few counts were recorded for this clonotype. The chain couples TRBV5-5 to TRBJ1-2; tentatively, D is TRBD1 (5 bases). CDR1 and CDR2 from the germline V gene are SGHKS and YYEKEE (reference sequence). Trimming left V 5 bases short and J 2 bases short, with 13 bases between. CDR3 size: 14 residues. The CDR3 protein is CASSLYRLNYGYTF. Here the CDR3 DNA reads TGTGCCAGCAGTCTATACAGGCTAAACTATGGCTACACCTTC.

V and J are TRBV2 and TRBJ1-5; D gene unclear. Germline V CDR1 and CDR2: SNHLY, FYNNEI. Trimming took off 4 bases at V and 6 bases at J, with 10 bases between the two ends. The CDR3 is 13 amino acids. This CDR3 reads CASSVTSLQPQHF. The CDR3 DNA is TGTGCCAGCAGTGTTACAAGTCTTCAGCCCCAGCATTTT.

This clonotype was counted at least ten times. CDR3 loop: CSVRKGPAAYEQYF. The CDR3 DNA is TGCAGCGTGAGGAAGGGGCCCGCGGCCTACGAGCAGTACTTC. V usage is TRBV29-1 and J usage is TRBJ2-7, with D tentatively TRBD1 (5 bases). Germline CDR1 is SQVTM and CDR2 is ANQGSEA. This CDR3 spans 14 amino acids. Trimming left V 6 bases short and J 2 bases short, with 17 bases between.

The table lists this clonotype with a few counts. The chain carries TRBV20-1 and TRBJ2-2, with D hard to call. This CDR3 comprises 14 residues. Trimming took 5 bases from V and 4 from J, leaving 14 bases between them. The germline V gene has CDR1 DFQATT and CDR2 SNEGSKA (reference sequence). In DNA, the CDR3 is TGCAGTGCTGCCAGGACCTCGGGCACCGGGGAGCTGTTTTTT. Translated: CSAARTSGTGELFF.

This clonotype came up many times. The V and J genes are TRBV10-1 and TRBJ2-5; TRBD1 is a possible D gene (5 bases). Germline V lookup: CDR1 WNHNN, CDR2 SYGVQD (reference sequence). The length of the CDR3 is 12 residues. V shed 2 bases and J shed 4 bases, with 5 bases lying between them. The CDR3 sequence is CASSERGETQYF. The CDR3 nucleotides are TGCGCCAGCAGTGAGAGGGGAGAGACCCAGTACTTC.

This rearrangement joins TRBV7-2 to TRBJ2-7; TRBD1 matches 9 bases. V shed 5 bases, J shed 9 bases, and the junction held 8 bases outside the gene matches. The CDR3 covers 13 residues. Germline loops: CDR1 SGHTA, CDR2 FQGNSA. The CDR3 loop is CASSPMGQGAQYF. The DNA of the CDR3 is TGTGCCAGCAGCCCAATGGGACAGGGTGCGCAGTACTTC.

This clonotype was seen at least ten times. The V and J genes are TRBV4-1 and TRBJ1-1; no clear D. The CDR3 totals 14 residues. V lost 1 base and J lost 1, with 7 bases in between. Germline values: CDR1 MGHRA, CDR2 YSYEKL. The CDR3: CASSQGSRNTEAFF. The CDR3 nucleotides read TGCGCCAGCAGCCAAGGAAGTAGGAACACTGAAGCTTTCTTT.

The chain is built from TRBV10-3 and TRBJ1-1; D is undetermined. V was clipped by 2 bases and J by 6 bases, with 16 bases between them. Germline V gene lookup returns CDR1 ENHRY and CDR2 SYGVKD. The CDR3 covers 15 residues. The CDR3 reads CAISEPNNGPAEAFF. In DNA, the CDR3 is TGTGCCATCAGTGAGCCGAACAATGGCCCGGCTGAAGCTTTCTTT.

This clonotype was counted only a few times. The chain recombines TRBV10-3 with TRBJ2-1; D is perhaps TRBD2 (6 bases). Germline CDR1 ENHRY, CDR2 SYGVKD. The CDR3 totals 16 residues. The ends were cut back, 8 bases at V and 5 bases at J, with 22 bases in the middle. The CDR3 bases are TGTGCCATCGGGGAACATCGGGGGTACTCAAACAATGAGCAGTTCTTC. The encoded protein is CAIGEHRGYSNNEQFF.

The chain combines TRBV18 with TRBJ1-2; D is perhaps TRBD1 (6 bases). There are 14 residues in the CDR3. Germline V lookup: CDR1 KGHSH, CDR2 LQKENI. Between the trimmed V and J ends, which lost 4 bases and 7 bases, there was a span of 16 bases. CDR3: CASSRSAGEGGYTF. The CDR3 bases are TGTGCCAGCTCACGATCGGCAGGGGAGGGTGGCTACACCTTC.

The chain links TRBV4-3 to TRBJ2-7; 10 bases match TRBD1. The CDR3 length is 16 residues. Germline assignment: CDR1 LGHNA and CDR2 YSLEER. The trim removed 1 base at V and 5 bases at J, leaving 8 bases unmatched. The CDR3 region is CASSQGTGTGVHEQYF. CDR3 sequence (DNA): TGCGCCAGCAGCCAAGGGACCGGGACAGGGGTCCACGAGCAGTACTTC.

The sample holds many counts of this clonotype. V gene TRBV20-1 combines with J gene TRBJ2-5, with D unresolved. The length of the CDR3 is 12 residues. Per the germline V gene, CDR1 is DFQATT and CDR2 is SNEGSKA (reference sequence). V was shortened by 3 bases and J by 7 bases, with 12 bases between the two germline ends. The CDR3 region is CSASLGFGTQYF. CDR3 DNA: TGCAGTGCTAGCTTGGGGTTCGGGACCCAGTACTTC.

The J gene is TRBJ2-1, the V gene TRBV7-2; 9 nucleotides line up with TRBD2. This CDR3 has 16 residues. CDR1 and CDR2 from the germline V gene are SGHTA and FQGNSA. The junction had 8 bases not matched to a gene; V was cut back by 5 bases and J by 3 bases. Here the CDR3 reads CASSPRASGNYNEQFF. Here the CDR3 DNA reads TGTGCCAGCAGCCCTCGAGCTAGCGGGAACTACAATGAGCAGTTCTTC.

V is TRBV11-2 and J is TRBJ2-3; D is uncertain. The V gene lost 2 bases and the J gene lost 0 bases, with 12 bases spanning the gap. The CDR3 consists of 16 residues. Germline V gives CDR1 SGHAT, CDR2 FQNNGV. The CDR3 bases are TGTGCCAGCAGCTTATGGATAGAGGCAAGCACAGATACGCAGTATTTT. Its translation: CASSLWIEASTDTQYF.

Many counts were recorded for this clonotype. V gene TRBV4-3 combines with J gene TRBJ2-3; the D gene is possibly TRBD1 (6 bases). The V gene lost 4 bases and the J gene lost 3 bases, with 17 bases spanning the gap. From germline, CDR1 is LGHNA and CDR2 YSLEER. The CDR3 contains 16 residues. DNA of the CDR3: TGCGCCAGCAGCCCGTCTTTCAGGGGTGTGACAGATACGCAGTATTTT. Amino acids: CASSPSFRGVTDTQYF.

This clonotype came up a few times. This CDR3 is CASSLDGNTVPYEQYF. The CDR3, as DNA: TGTGCCAGCAGCTTAGATGGGAACACCGTACCCTACGAGCAGTACTTC. The rearrangement joins TRBV11-3 to TRBJ2-7, with no clear D. V lost 0 bases and J 2 bases, leaving 14 bases between the germline ends. The CDR3 is made up of 16 amino acids. Germline values: CDR1 SGHNT, CDR2 YENEEA.

This clonotype was seen many times. The chain joins TRBV6-1 to TRBJ2-7; 9 nucleotides align to TRBD1. Germline V gene lookup returns CDR1 MNHNS and CDR2 SASEGT. After removal of 7 bases from V and 3 bases from J, the junction contained 4 bases not matched to a gene. The CDR3 is made up of 13 amino acids. The CDR3 loop is CASKTGGDYEQYF. The CDR3, as DNA: TGTGCCAGCAAGACAGGGGGGGACTACGAGCAGTACTTC.

The sample holds many counts of this clonotype. V is TRBV20-1 and J is TRBJ1-1, with 7 bases matching TRBD1. This CDR3 has 15 amino acids. CDR1 and CDR2 (germline): DFQATT, SNEGSKA (reference sequence). V shed 0 bases and J 2 bases; nucleotides not matched to a gene: 6. DNA of the CDR3: TGCAGTGCTAGAGAGCCCGACAGGGCCAACACTGAAGCTTTCTTT. This codes for CSAREPDRANTEAFF.

This clonotype was detected many times. This chain links TRBV10-3 with TRBJ2-7; 7 bases align to TRBD2. V shed 6 bases, J shed 2 bases, and the junction held 10 bases outside the gene matches. The CDR3 sequence is 15 residues long. Germline CDR1 reads ENHRY; CDR2 reads SYGVKD. This CDR3 is CAISKIAGNTYEQYF. The CDR3 DNA sequence: TGTGCCATCAGCAAGATAGCGGGTAACACCTACGAGCAGTACTTC.